Shown below are 11 T cell receptor beta chains from a single sample sequenced in a study of blood T cells in healthy people across ages. Combining a sample-barcoded 5' primer with a J-beta primer mix, a second PCR ran for roughly 6 to 12 cycles. TCRdb reprocessed the 5' RACE reads via MiXCR and lists one record per CDR3 protein. Of about 380,000 distinct CDR3 sequences in the sample, approximately 47% were seen once. The sequencing input was blood. The receptors were sampled from a man aged 55 to 70 in good health.

The CDR3 DNA reads as TGTGCCATCAGTGAGTCCGGCAGGGGGCCCAATCAGCCCCAGCATTTT. Translation: CAISESGRGPNQPQHF. This rearrangement joins TRBV10-3 to TRBJ1-5; 8 nucleotides agree with TRBD1. Germline CDR1 reads ENHRY; CDR2 reads SYGVKD. CDR3 size: 16 residues. V was clipped by 0 bases and J by 3 bases; unmatched bases: 4.

This clonotype has ten or more counts. A much larger clonotype is one base distant, so this may be a read error. This sequence joins TRBV7-2 and TRBJ2-7; D is possibly TRBD1 or TRBD2 (5 bases each). V lost 6 bases, J lost 0 bases, and 18 bases lay in between. The CDR3 is 16 amino acids. CDR1 and CDR2 (germline): SGHTA, FQGNSA. For the CDR3, the DNA is TGTGCCAGCAGTTCCTGGGGACGAGCGAACTCCTACGAGCAGTACTTC. Protein sequence: CASSSWGRANSYEQYF.

The rearrangement uses TRBV11-2 and TRBJ2-1; TRBD1 or TRBD2 may be the D gene (5 bases each). Germline V gene lookup returns CDR1 SGHAT and CDR2 FQNNGV. The CDR3 runs to 17 residues. Trimming took 0 bases from V and 12 from J, leaving 24 bases between them. This chain's CDR3 is CASSLDLGTYINKGQFF. Here the CDR3 DNA reads TGTGCCAGCAGCTTAGACCTGGGGACCTACATTAATAAAGGGCAGTTCTTC.

The chain employs TRBV21-1 and TRBJ2-7; TRBD2, as called in the table, went unchecked against the DNA. TRBV21-1 is noted as a pseudogene. This CDR3 comprises 18 residues. The CDR3 sequence: CASSKLRTSVKRRNEQYF. The CDR3 coding sequence is TGTGCCAGCAGCAAGTTGAGGACTAGCGTGAAGAGAAGGAATGAGCAGTACTTC.

V and J are TRBV5-1 and TRBJ2-3; no reliable D call. The ends were cut back, 0 bases at V and 0 bases at J, with 11 bases in the middle. CDR1 is SGHRS, CDR2 YFSETQ, per germline. The CDR3 runs to 16 residues. The CDR3 sequence is CASSLALSASTDTQYF. The DNA for the CDR3 is TGCGCCAGCAGCTTGGCCTTGAGCGCTAGCACAGATACGCAGTATTTT.

This clonotype was picked up many times. The rearrangement links TRBV7-2 to TRBJ2-4, with D maybe TRBD1 (6 bases). The ends were cut back, 2 bases at V and 0 bases at J, with 8 bases in the middle. The CDR3 has 15 amino acids. Germline values: CDR1 SGHTA, CDR2 FQGNSA. The CDR3 region is CASSLRGIAKNIQYF. The CDR3 DNA follows: TGTGCCAGCAGCTTAAGGGGGATAGCCAAAAACATTCAGTACTTC.

The chain recombines TRBV7-6 with TRBJ2-1; 11 nucleotides agree with TRBD2. V trimming: 0 bases; J trimming: 6 bases; junction bases outside the gene matches: 7. The CDR3 is 17 residues long. Germline V CDR1 and CDR2: SGHVS, FNYEAQ. For the CDR3, the DNA is TGTGCCAGCAGCTTAGCCGGGGGGACTAGCGGTGGCAATGAGCAGTTCTTC. It yields the protein CASSLAGGTSGGNEQFF.

The table lists this clonotype with a count of one. The rearrangement joins TRBV6-5 to TRBJ2-5; a possible D gene is TRBD2 (5 bases). The CDR3 contains 13 residues. V lost 4 bases, J lost 4 bases, and 10 bases lay in between. Germline V lookup: CDR1 MNHEY, CDR2 SVGAGI. As DNA, the CDR3 is TGTGCCAGCAGTTCACCGGGAACAGAGACCCAGTACTTC. Translation: CASSSPGTETQYF.

This chain connects TRBV7-9 to TRBJ1-4; unclear D gene. The germline V gene has CDR1 SEHNR and CDR2 FQNEAQ (reference sequence). CDR3 length: 14 amino acids. Trimming removed 1 base from V and 8 bases from J, with 11 bases in between. The CDR3 loop is CASSLGRDEEKLFF. The DNA of the CDR3 is TGTGCCAGCAGCTTAGGCCGGGATGAGGAAAAACTGTTTTTT.

The chain has TRBV30 and TRBJ2-1; 9 bases fit TRBD2. The germline gives CDR1 GTSNPN, CDR2 SVGIG (reference sequence). The CDR3 spans 15 residues. V gave up 8 bases and J gave up 9 bases; unmatched junction bases: 17. CDR3 region: CAAFRAPSGMGEQFF. CDR3 sequence (DNA): TGTGCCGCATTTAGGGCGCCTAGCGGGATGGGTGAGCAGTTCTTC.

This CDR3 is CASSPVEDTQYF. In DNA form, the CDR3 reads TGTGCCAGCTCACCGGTAGAAGATACGCAGTATTTT. This chain connects TRBV18 to TRBJ2-3; unclear D gene. The V and J ends lost 3 bases and 5 bases respectively, with 6 bases between them. The CDR3 runs 12 residues. Germline CDR1 is KGHSH and CDR2 is LQKENI.